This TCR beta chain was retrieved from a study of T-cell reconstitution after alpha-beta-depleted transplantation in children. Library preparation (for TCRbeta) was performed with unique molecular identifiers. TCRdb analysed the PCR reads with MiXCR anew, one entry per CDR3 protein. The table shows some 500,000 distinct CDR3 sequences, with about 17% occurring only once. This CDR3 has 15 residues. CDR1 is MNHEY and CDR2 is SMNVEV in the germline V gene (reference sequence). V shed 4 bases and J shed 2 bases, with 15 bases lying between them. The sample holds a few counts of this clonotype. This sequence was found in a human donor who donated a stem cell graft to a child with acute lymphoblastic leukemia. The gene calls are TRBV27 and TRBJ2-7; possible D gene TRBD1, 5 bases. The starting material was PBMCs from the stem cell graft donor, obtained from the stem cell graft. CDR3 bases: TGTGCCAGCAGTTCGTTACAGGATCCCACCTACGAGCAGTACTTC. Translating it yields CASSSLQDPTYEQYF.